This T cell receptor beta chain was identified in a study of molecular identifiers for immune sequencing clone quantification. The germline CDR1 and CDR2 sequences are SEHNR and FQNEAQ (reference sequence). The CDR3 is 12 residues long. Deletions cut 4 bases from V and 3 bases from J, with 5 bases between. This clonotype occurred many times. TCRdb re-analysed the PCR reads in MiXCR, keeping a single row per CDR3 protein. The sample has roughly 71,000 distinct CDR3 sequences; approximately 17% are singletons. This rearrangement joins TRBV7-9 to TRBJ2-3; D is unclear. Sequencing was carried out using naive CD8+ T cells from blood, with Jurkat cell RNA spiked in. As for subset: FACS-sorted CD8+CD4-CCR7+CD45RA+ naive T cells. The receptor was derived from a human donor in good health. Some libraries in this study had Jurkat cell RNA spiked in. In DNA form, the CDR3 reads TGTGCCAGCAGCTATTATACAGATACGCAGTATTTT. Its translation: CASSYYTDTQYF.